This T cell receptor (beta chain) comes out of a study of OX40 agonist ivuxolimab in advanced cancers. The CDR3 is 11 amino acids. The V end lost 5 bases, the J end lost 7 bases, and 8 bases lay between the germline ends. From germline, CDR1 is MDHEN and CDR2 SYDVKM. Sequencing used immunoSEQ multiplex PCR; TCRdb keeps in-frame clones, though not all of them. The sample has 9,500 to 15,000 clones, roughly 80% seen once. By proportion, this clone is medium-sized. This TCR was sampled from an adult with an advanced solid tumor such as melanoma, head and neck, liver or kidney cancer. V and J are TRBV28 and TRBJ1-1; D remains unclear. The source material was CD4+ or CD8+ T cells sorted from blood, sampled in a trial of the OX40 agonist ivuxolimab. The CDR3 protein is CASSRGVEAFF. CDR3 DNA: TGTGCCAGCAGTAGAGGTGTTGAAGCTTTCTTT. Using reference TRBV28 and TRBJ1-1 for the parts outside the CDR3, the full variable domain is DVKVTQSSRYLVKRTGEKVFLECVQDMDHENMFWYRQDPGLGLRLIYFSYDVKMKEKGDIPEGYSVSREKKERFSLILESASTNQTSMYLCASSRGVEAFFGQGTRLTVV.